This record covers a single TCR beta chain. Using immunoSEQ multiplex PCR, the repertoire was profiled, and TCRdb retains in-frame clones only, with some absent. The sample holds around 300,000 clones, around nine tenths seen once. Treatment of the sample: over 15 received Ad26.COV2.S at low or high dose, single or two shots; 5 received placebo; per-sample allocation not given. Day 63 following the first vaccine or placebo injection was when the samples were taken. A Boston donor was an adult aged 18-55 years. These data belong to a study of Ad26.COV2.S vaccination and SARS-CoV-2 variants. The germline CDR1 and CDR2 sequences are GTSNPN and SVGIG (reference sequence). Trimming cost V 5 bases and J 5 bases; bases outside gene matches: 9. The CDR3 contains 15 residues.

The sequence derives from a person aged 18-65 years who received the Ad26.COV2.S COVID-19 vaccine or a placebo. The specimen comprised peripheral blood, sampled in a trial of Ad26.COV2.S vaccine versus placebo. The J gene is TRBJ2-1, the V gene TRBV30; 10 nucleotides line up with TRBD2. The CDR3 DNA reads TGTGCCTGGCTCAAAGGACTAGCGGAAAACAATGAGCAGTTCTTC. It encodes CAWLKGLAENNEQFF.